One sample yielded the 25 T cell receptor beta chains listed below, sequenced in a study of human T cells and chemical hapten exposure (dated by TCRdb to the early 2020s). Read against the paper, the sample's time point label means: patch test 3, about 24 weeks after DPC sensitization. What the treatment or condition label conveys for this sample: therapeutic diphenylcyclopropenone sensitization with weekly scalp DPC. Libraries were prepared through RACE. The sample was run on a NextSeq 500. TCRdb ran its own pipeline on the public reads, namely fastp trimming at Q25 and MiXCR clone calling, and kept in-frame beta chains. Each CDR3 protein gets just one entry, which takes the most common genes and DNA from the rows behind it. Within this sample are roughly 100,000 distinct CDR3 sequences, with 30% to 35% of them counted one time only. The ten largest clones capture around 2.8% of the sample. Sequencing was performed on whole blood, taken in connection with sensitization to the hapten diphenylcyclopropenone (DPC). These receptors originate from a man in his forties with alopecia areata. Some clones in this sample may be carry-over from other donors' samples.

The chain recombines TRBV29-1 with TRBJ2-7; TRBD2 aligns across 10 bases. CDR1 is SQVTM and CDR2 is ANQGSEA in the germline V gene. The V segment lost 7 bases and the J segment 7 bases; nucleotides outside the gene matches: 13. The CDR3 runs to 14 residues. The CDR3: CSAVLAGRYGEQYV. In nucleotides, the CDR3 is TGCAGCGCTGTACTAGCGGGGAGATATGGGGAGCAGTACGTC.

This clonotype has more than one count but fewer than ten. The chain employs TRBV6-2 or TRBV6-3 and TRBJ1-2, with TRBD1 matching 7 bases. With V trimmed by 6 bases and J by 8 bases, 15 bases remained unmatched. The CDR3 is 15 amino acids. Per germline, CDR1 MNHEY and CDR2 SVGEGT. The CDR3 DNA reads as TGTGCCAGCAGAACTTCGACAGGGATTGCCCGCGGCTACACCTTC. Its protein product is CASRTSTGIARGYTF.

The V call is TRBV5-1, the J call TRBJ2-3; 13 bases agree with TRBD2. J lost 4 bases, V lost 4 bases, and 6 bases had no gene match. The V gene's germline CDR1 is SGHRS and CDR2 YFSETQ. This CDR3 is built from 16 residues. The CDR3 region has the DNA TGCGCCAGCAGCAGACAGACTAGCGGGAGGCCAGATACGCAGTATTTT. Translating it yields CASSRQTSGRPDTQYF.

Concerning this clonotype: Its ends do not fully match the called genes, so a read error is possible. V gene TRBV7-8 combines with J gene TRBJ2-2, with D possibly being TRBD2 (6 bases). Germline lookup yields CDR1 SGHVS and CDR2 FQNEAQ. The CDR3 loop spans 16 amino acids. The CDR3 loop reads CASSFSSLANTGELVF. The CDR3, as DNA: TGTGCCAGCAGCTTTAGCAGTCTAGCGAACACCGGGGAGCTGGTTTTT.

The rearrangement joins TRBV12-5 to TRBJ2-7; the match to TRBD2 covers 12 bases. This CDR3 has 20 amino acids. The V and J ends lost 4 bases and 6 bases, in that order; junction bases with no gene match: 22. Germline CDR1 reads LGHNT; CDR2 reads FRNRAP. The CDR3 DNA is TGTGCTAGTGGTTCTGGACTAGCGGGACCCCTACTTCCGCGACGACGCGAGCAGTACTTC. The encoded protein is CASGSGLAGPLLPRRREQYF.

The chain carries TRBV5-6 and TRBJ1-5; 7 bases align to TRBD1. The germline V gene has CDR1 SGHDT and CDR2 YYEEEE. V trimming: 4 bases; J trimming: 6 bases; junction bases outside the gene matches: 10. This CDR3 region has 15 residues. CDR3 amino acids: CASSLNRGGSQPQHF. For the CDR3, the DNA is TGTGCCAGCAGCCTCAACAGGGGTGGGAGTCAGCCCCAGCATTTT.

The rearrangement joins TRBV6-6 to TRBJ2-3; 7 nucleotides line up with TRBD2. Per germline, CDR1 MNHNY and CDR2 SVGAGI (reference sequence). The CDR3 length is 15 residues. Trimming took 2 bases from V and 0 from J; bases not matched to a gene: 2. CDR3 DNA sequence: TGTGCCAGCAGTTACGGGGAGGGTAGCACAGATACGCAGTATTTT. Protein sequence: CASSYGEGSTDTQYF.

This clonotype showed up just once. This chain joins TRBV11-2 and TRBJ2-1; D remains unclear. V was clipped by 4 bases and J by 8 bases, with 12 bases between them. Per germline, CDR1 SGHAT and CDR2 FQNNGV. This CDR3 has 13 residues. CDR3 sequence (DNA): TGTGCCAGCAGCTCCCCAATGAAGGATGAGCAGTTCTTC. Amino acid sequence: CASSSPMKDEQFF.

V usage is TRBV9 and J usage is TRBJ1-1, with D possibly matching TRBD1 (5 bases). Germline V gene lookup returns CDR1 SGDLS and CDR2 YYNGEE. CDR3 length: 13 residues. V lost 7 bases and J 7 bases, leaving 17 bases between the germline ends. The CDR3 bases are TGTGCCAGCGCATCCAGGGTATCCCGTGAAGCTTTCTTT. It is translated as CASASRVSREAFF.

The chain's CDR3 is CASSQESAREFIHLYGYTF. DNA of the CDR3: TGCGCCAGCAGCCAAGAATCCGCCAGGGAATTTATCCACTTGTATGGCTACACCTTC. This rearrangement joins TRBV4-3 to TRBJ1-2; D is perhaps TRBD1 (5 bases). Germline V lookup: CDR1 LGHNA, CDR2 YSLEER. The V end lost 0 bases, the J end lost 5 bases, and 25 bases lay between the germline ends. CDR3 length: 19 residues.

The CDR3 sequence is CASSQDQGLAGEGEQFF. DNA of the CDR3: TGTGCCAGCAGCCAAGATCAAGGACTAGCGGGAGAGGGTGAGCAGTTCTTC. The chain uses TRBV3-1 and TRBJ2-1, with 13 positions matching TRBD2. J lost 9 bases, V lost 0 bases, and 8 bases had no gene match. The CDR3 has 17 amino acids. Germline CDR1 is LGHDT and CDR2 is YNNKEL (reference sequence).

CDR3 nucleotide sequence: TGTGCCAGCAGTTTATCGCCGGGACAGGAGTTGCACGAGCAGTACTTC. Translating it yields CASSLSPGQELHEQYF. The chain combines TRBV27 with TRBJ2-7, with 8 bases fitting TRBD1. J was trimmed by 5 bases and V by 0 bases; bases with no gene match: 9. Per germline, CDR1 MNHEY and CDR2 SMNVEV (reference sequence). This CDR3 contains 16 residues.

This clonotype turned up a few times. The chain employs TRBV4-1 and TRBJ1-1, with D unresolved. Germline V lookup: CDR1 MGHRA, CDR2 YSYEKL. This CDR3 is 15 amino acids long. Deletions cut 0 bases from V and 5 bases from J, with 13 bases between. The CDR3 DNA is TGCGCCAGCAGCCAAGATAGGGTATCATATACTGAAGCTTTCTTT. It is translated as CASSQDRVSYTEAFF.

V is TRBV20-1 and J is TRBJ1-1, with D perhaps matching TRBD1 (5 bases). Per germline, CDR1 DFQATT and CDR2 SNEGSKA (reference sequence). The V gene lost 0 bases and the J gene lost 2 bases, with 10 bases spanning the gap. CDR3 length: 14 residues. The chain's CDR3 is CSAREGHSNTEAFF. CDR3 nucleotide sequence: TGCAGTGCTAGAGAGGGGCACAGTAACACTGAAGCTTTCTTT.

Concerning this clonotype itself: Germline is not matched at one junction end, which may reflect a read error. The chain combines TRBV29-1 with TRBJ2-2; D remains ambiguous. The CDR3 consists of 11 residues. Germline V gene sequence: CDR1 SQVTM, CDR2 ANQGSEA. For the CDR3, the DNA is TGCAGCGTTGGTAACATCGGGGAGCTGTTTTTT. Residues: CSVGNIGELFF.

The chain carries TRBV6-5 and TRBJ1-5; no clear D gene. This CDR3 spans 15 amino acids. Deletions cut 0 bases from V and 1 base from J, with 7 bases between. Germline-derived CDR1 and CDR2 are MNHEY and SVGAGI. Written as DNA, the CDR3 is TGTGCCAGCAGTTACTCCGGCGGGAGCAATCAGCCCCAGCATTTT. It translates to CASSYSGGSNQPQHF.

This clonotype showed up just a few times. The CDR3 region is CASSLALNEQYF. CDR3 in DNA: TGTGCCAGCAGTTTGGCGCTGAACGAGCAGTACTTC. The rearrangement links TRBV28 to TRBJ2-7, with unresolved D. Trimming pared 3 bases from V and 5 bases from J, leaving 8 bases between. Germline V gives CDR1 MDHEN, CDR2 SYDVKM. This CDR3 is built from 12 residues.

The chain joins TRBV24-1 to TRBJ1-2, with 11 bases aligning to TRBD1. Germline loops: CDR1 KGHDR, CDR2 SFDVKD. CDR3 length: 15 amino acids. The trim removed 1 base at V and 8 bases at J, leaving 5 bases unmatched. CDR3 in DNA: TGTGCCACCAGTGATTTCGGACAGGGGGCAGGAGGCTACACCTTC. Residues: CATSDFGQGAGGYTF.

This clonotype was seen a few times. The genes are TRBV7-9 and TRBJ2-1, with D uncertain. Trimming took 3 bases from V and 2 from J, leaving 11 bases between them. Germline CDR1 reads SEHNR; CDR2 reads FQNEAQ (reference sequence). CDR3 length: 15 residues. CDR3 residues: CASSLTDPTYNEQFF. CDR3 in DNA: TGTGCCAGCAGCTTGACGGACCCAACCTACAATGAGCAGTTCTTC. Variable domain in full (rest from reference TRBV7-9 and TRBJ2-1): DTGVSQNPRHKITKRGQNVTFRCDPISEHNRLYWYRQTLGQGPEFLTYFQNEAQLEKSRLLSDRFSAERPKGSFSTLEIQRTEQGDSAMYLCASSLTDPTYNEQFFGPGTRLTVL.

The chain uses TRBV7-2 and TRBJ2-3, with 11 bases fitting TRBD2. Germline V lookup: CDR1 SGHTA, CDR2 FQGNSA. V lost 6 bases and J lost 4; bases outside the gene matches: 6. The CDR3 totals 15 residues. The CDR3 coding sequence is TGTGCCAGCAGTCTAGCGGGAGGCCGGGCAGATACGCAGTATTTT. This encodes CASSLAGGRADTQYF.

The V call is TRBV14, the J call TRBJ2-5; 7 bases agree with TRBD1. CDR3 length equals 15 residues. In germline, CDR1 is SGHDN, CDR2 FVKESK. V gave up 5 bases and J gave up 0 bases; unmatched junction bases: 6. In nucleotides, the CDR3 is TGTGCCAGCAGCTCCGGGACAGAGTACCAAGAGACCCAGTACTTC. Residues: CASSSGTEYQETQYF. The whole variable domain, remainder taken from reference TRBV14 and TRBJ2-5, is EAGVTQFPSHSVIEKGQTVTLRCDPISGHDNLYWYRRVMGKEIKFLLHFVKESKQDESGMPNNRFLAERTGGTYSTLKVQPAELEDSGVYFCASSSGTEYQETQYFGPGTRLLVL.

In this sample, this clonotype turned up a few times. The chain has TRBV12-3 or TRBV12-4 and TRBJ2-5, with TRBD2 as a possible D gene (6 bases). The CDR3 totals 13 residues. Trimming shortened V by 1 base and J by 9 bases, and 12 bases separated the two germline ends. The CDR3 DNA follows: TGTGCCAGCAGTTTAGAAGCCGGGGAGGCCCAGTACTTC. Translating gives CASSLEAGEAQYF.

The gene calls are TRBV20-1 and TRBJ2-3, with D perhaps TRBD2 (6 bases). The V gene lost 3 bases and the J gene lost 0 bases, with 13 bases spanning the gap. Germline CDR1 reads DFQATT; CDR2 reads SNEGSKA (reference sequence). The CDR3 covers 15 residues. CDR3 in amino acids: CSASRLASSTDTQYF. The CDR3 DNA is TGCAGTGCTAGTCGTCTAGCGTCTAGCACAGATACGCAGTATTTT.

This chain connects TRBV5-1 to TRBJ2-5; D is unresolved. Trimming took off 4 bases at V and 0 bases at J, with 13 bases between the two ends. The CDR3 has 15 residues. CDR1 is SGHRS and CDR2 is YFSETQ in the germline V gene. DNA of the CDR3: TGCGCCAGCAGCAGGTCAACAGAAAACCAAGAGACCCAGTACTTC. Translated: CASSRSTENQETQYF.

V gene TRBV7-2 combines with J gene TRBJ1-1; 8 nucleotides match TRBD1. Germline CDR1 SGHTA, CDR2 FQGNSA. The CDR3 is 13 amino acids. With 1 base clipped from V and 8 bases from J, the junction kept 3 bases outside the gene matches. In DNA form, the CDR3 reads TGTGCCAGCAGCTTAGGCAGGGGGCGAGAAGCTTTCTTT. Translation: CASSLGRGREAFF.